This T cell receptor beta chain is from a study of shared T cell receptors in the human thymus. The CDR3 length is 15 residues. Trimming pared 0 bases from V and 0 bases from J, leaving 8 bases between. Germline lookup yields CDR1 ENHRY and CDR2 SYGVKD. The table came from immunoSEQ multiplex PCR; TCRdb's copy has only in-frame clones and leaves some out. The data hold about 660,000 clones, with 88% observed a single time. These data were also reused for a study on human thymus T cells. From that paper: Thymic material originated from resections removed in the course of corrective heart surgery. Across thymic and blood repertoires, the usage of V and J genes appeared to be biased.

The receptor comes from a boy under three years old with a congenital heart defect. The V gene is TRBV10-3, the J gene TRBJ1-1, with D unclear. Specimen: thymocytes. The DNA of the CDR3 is TGTGCCATCAGTGAGTCAATCGGTGTGAACACTGAAGCTTTCTTT. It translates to CAISESIGVNTEAFF.